This T cell receptor (beta chain) was found in a study of CD8+ T cells in alopecia areata. This CDR3 comprises 16 residues. V was clipped by 5 bases and J by 1 base; unmatched bases: 12. Germline V gives CDR1 SGHRS, CDR2 YFSETQ. Concerning this clone: The antigen remains undetermined.

Study-wide points: Across lesional scalp, and particularly alopecia totalis/universalis, clonality surpassed that of normal scalp.

Extracted RNA was reverse transcribed into cDNA, the sequencing template. Clones were read by immunoSEQ multiplex PCR, and TCRdb kept only the in-frame ones, dropping some. This table has 100,000 to 150,000 clones, more than 40% appearing once. Peripheral blood, together with lesional scalp punch biopsies, was collected from alopecia areata patients. The material sequenced was CD8+ T cells sorted from blood, taken at week 0. The receptor's source is a human donor with alopecia areata. The V call is TRBV5-1, the J call TRBJ2-7; 7 nucleotides match TRBD2. CDR3 DNA: TGCGCCAGCAGGGGAGACCGGGACTACCGTTCCTACGAGCAGTACTTC. This sequence encodes CASRGDRDYRSYEQYF. Complete variable domain (other parts from reference TRBV5-1 and TRBJ2-7): KAGVTQTPRYLIKTRGQQVTLSCSPISGHRSVSWYQQTPGQGLQFLFEYFSETQRNKGNFPGRFSGRQFSNSRSEMNVSTLELGDSALYLCASRGDRDYRSYEQYFGPGTRLTVT.